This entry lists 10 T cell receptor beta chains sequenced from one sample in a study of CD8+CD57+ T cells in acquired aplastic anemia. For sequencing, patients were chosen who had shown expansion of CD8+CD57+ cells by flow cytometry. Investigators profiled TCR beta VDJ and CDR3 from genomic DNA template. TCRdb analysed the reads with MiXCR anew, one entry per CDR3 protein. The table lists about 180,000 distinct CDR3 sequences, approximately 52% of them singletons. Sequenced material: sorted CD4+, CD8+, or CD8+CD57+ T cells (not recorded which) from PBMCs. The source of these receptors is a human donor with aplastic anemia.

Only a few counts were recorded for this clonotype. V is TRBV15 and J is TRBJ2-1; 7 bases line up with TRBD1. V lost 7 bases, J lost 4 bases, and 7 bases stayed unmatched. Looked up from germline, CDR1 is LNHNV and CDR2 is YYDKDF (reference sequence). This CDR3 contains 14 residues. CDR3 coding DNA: TGTGCCACCACCCCCGGGACAGCTTACAATGAGCAGTTCTTC. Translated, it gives CATTPGTAYNEQFF.

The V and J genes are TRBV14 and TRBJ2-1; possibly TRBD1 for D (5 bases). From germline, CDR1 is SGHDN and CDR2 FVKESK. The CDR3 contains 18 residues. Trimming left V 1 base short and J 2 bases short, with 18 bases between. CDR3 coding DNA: TGTGCCAGCAGCCAAGTCCCCGGTGGGAAAGGGGCCTACAATGAGCAGTTCTTC. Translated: CASSQVPGGKGAYNEQFF. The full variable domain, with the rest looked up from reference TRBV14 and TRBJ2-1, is EAGVTQFPSHSVIEKGQTVTLRCDPISGHDNLYWYRRVMGKEIKFLLHFVKESKQDESGMPNNRFLAERTGGTYSTLKVQPAELEDSGVYFCASSQVPGGKGAYNEQFFGPGTRLTVL.

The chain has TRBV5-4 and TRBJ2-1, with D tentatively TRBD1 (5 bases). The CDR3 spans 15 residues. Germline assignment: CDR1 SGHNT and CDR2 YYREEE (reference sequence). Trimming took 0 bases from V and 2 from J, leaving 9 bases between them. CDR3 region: CASSLDGQAYNEQFF. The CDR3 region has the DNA TGTGCCAGCAGCTTGGATGGACAAGCCTACAATGAGCAGTTCTTC.

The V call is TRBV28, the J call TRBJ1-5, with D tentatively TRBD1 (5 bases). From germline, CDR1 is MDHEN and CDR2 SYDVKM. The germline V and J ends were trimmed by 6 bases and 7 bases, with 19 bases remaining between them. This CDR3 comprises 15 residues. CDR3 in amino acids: CASSPGGVSGQPQHF. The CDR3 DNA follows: TGTGCCAGCAGCCCTGGTGGGGTATCAGGGCAGCCCCAGCATTTT.

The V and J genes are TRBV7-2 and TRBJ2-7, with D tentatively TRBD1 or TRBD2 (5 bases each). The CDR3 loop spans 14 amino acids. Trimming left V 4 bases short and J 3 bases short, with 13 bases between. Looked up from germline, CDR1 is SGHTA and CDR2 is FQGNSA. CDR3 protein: CASSSGRTYYEQYF. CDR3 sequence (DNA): TGTGCCAGCAGCTCGGGACGGACTTACTACGAGCAGTACTTC. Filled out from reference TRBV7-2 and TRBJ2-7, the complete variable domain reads GAGVSQSPSNKVTEKGKDVELRCDPISGHTALYWYRQSLGQGLEFLIYFQGNSAPDKSGLPSDRFSAERTGGSVSTLTIQRTQQEDSAVYLCASSSGRTYYEQYFGPGTRLTVT.

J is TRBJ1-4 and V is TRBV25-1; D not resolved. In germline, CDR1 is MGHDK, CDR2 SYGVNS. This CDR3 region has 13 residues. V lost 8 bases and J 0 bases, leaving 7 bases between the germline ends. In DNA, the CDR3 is TGTGCCAGCGGAGGTACAACTAATGAAAAACTGTTTTTT. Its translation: CASGGTTNEKLFF.

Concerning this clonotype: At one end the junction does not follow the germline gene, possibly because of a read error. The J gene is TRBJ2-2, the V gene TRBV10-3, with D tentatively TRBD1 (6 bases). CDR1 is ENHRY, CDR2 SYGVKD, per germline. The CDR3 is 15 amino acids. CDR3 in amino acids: CAIRLDRANTGELLF. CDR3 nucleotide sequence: TGTGCCATCAGGTTGGACAGAGCGAACACCGGGGAGCTGCTTTTT.

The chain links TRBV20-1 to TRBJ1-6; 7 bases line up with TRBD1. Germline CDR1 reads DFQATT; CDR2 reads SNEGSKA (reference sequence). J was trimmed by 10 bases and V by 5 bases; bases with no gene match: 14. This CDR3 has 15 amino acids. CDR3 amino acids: CSAFLKGAVHSPLHF. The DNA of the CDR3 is TGCAGTGCTTTCCTGAAGGGGGCAGTTCACTCACCCCTCCACTTT.

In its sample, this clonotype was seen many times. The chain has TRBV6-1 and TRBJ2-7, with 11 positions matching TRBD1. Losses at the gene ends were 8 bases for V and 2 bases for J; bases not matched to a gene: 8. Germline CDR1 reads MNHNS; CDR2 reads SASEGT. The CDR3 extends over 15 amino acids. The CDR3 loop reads CASAWTGGRTYEQYF. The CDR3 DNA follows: TGTGCCAGCGCATGGACAGGGGGCAGGACCTACGAGCAGTACTTC.

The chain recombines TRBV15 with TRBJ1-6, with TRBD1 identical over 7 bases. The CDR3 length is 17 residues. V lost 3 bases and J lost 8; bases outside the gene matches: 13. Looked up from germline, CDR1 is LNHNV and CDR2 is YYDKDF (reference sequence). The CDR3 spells CATSSALKQGRDSPLHF. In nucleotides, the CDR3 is TGTGCCACCAGCAGCGCGCTAAAACAGGGGCGGGATTCACCCCTCCACTTT.